Listed below are T cell receptor beta chains from one sample, sequenced in a study of human thymus T cells. Sequencing used immunoSEQ multiplex PCR; TCRdb keeps in-frame clones, though not all of them. The data hold about 130,000 clones, with 90% to 95% observed a single time. Sequences were obtained from thymus tissue. The source is a boy under two years old with a congenital heart defect but otherwise immunologically healthy. CDR3s leave out the opening cysteine and the closing phenylalanine or tryptophan.

>TRBJ2-2|TRBV9
ASRREGLPGELF
>TRBJ2-5|TRBV7-9
ASSPVVPGTGEETQY
>TRBJ2-7|TRBV19
ASSITLAAGLYEQY
>TRBJ1-1|TRBV19
ASSIRSEAF
>TRBJ1-3|TRBV4-2
ASSQDWNFRGGSGNTIY
>TRBJ2-2|TRBV18
ATIGGTNTGELF
>TRBJ1-1|TRBV15
ATSSEEQRLNTEAF
>TRBJ1-5|TRBV12-5
ASGLVHSNQPQH
>TRBJ1-1|TRBV5-6
ASSFHPWGRMNTEAF
>TRBJ1-1|TRBV5-4
ASSLAGRGETEAF
>TRBJ2-5|TRBV25-1
ASSEPTPDRGQETQY
>TRBJ2-7|TRBV7-8
ASSPDPSFYEQY
>TRBJ2-7|TRBV11-2
ASSFRQGVYEQY
>TRBJ1-6|TRBV15
ATSRETGALH
>TRBJ1-1|TRBV29-1
SVPQKAGGTEAF
>TRBJ1-1|TRBV28
ASSVFRGLMNTEAF
>TRBJ1-2|TRBV27
ASRKWLGGYT
>TRBJ1-5|TRBV15
ATSSLDGSNQPQH
>TRBJ2-3|TRBV7-2
ASSPRTSGPDTQY
>TRBJ2-6|TRBV4-3
ASSQEEQGASGANVLT
>TRBJ2-3|TRBV5-1
ASSLQPRSGLTDTQY
>TRBJ1-1|TRBV4-2
ASSPHRGLNTEAF
>TRBJ2-1|TRBV2
ASIIQGRIGDEQF
>TRBJ2-1|TRBV4-3
ASSQDLNGDNEQF
>TRBJ1-6|TRBV7-2
ASSLADSPLH
>TRBJ1-5|TRBV6-1
ASSERGEVTSNQPQH
>TRBJ2-7|TRBV5-1
ASSLDRTSGFYEQY
>.|TRBV4-1
ASSQDRFYEQY
>TRBJ2-7|TRBV25-1
ASSDGSPVGYEQY
>TRBJ2-5|TRBV4-1
ASSQGPHQETQY
>TRBJ2-2|TRBV5-6
ASSLGPIAGGTGELF
>TRBJ1-6|TRBV4-2
ASSQGSGPRSYNSPLH
>TRBJ1-2|TRBV5-6
ASSQRGWNYGYT
>TRBJ2-1|TRBV15
ATSRDWGYNEQF
>TRBJ1-2|TRBV6-5
ASSSRVWGINYGYT